This T cell receptor (beta chain) is from a study of blood T cell repertoires in COVID-19. Study context: Sites in the United States, Italy and Spain provided acute and convalescent COVID-19 samples. T cells, B-cell-depleted T cells, or PBMCs provided the cDNA or gDNA that served as material.

This clone has a single count. The germline V and J ends were trimmed by 1 base and 4 bases, with 10 bases remaining between them. Germline V gene lookup returns CDR1 SEHNR and CDR2 FQNEAQ (reference sequence). This CDR3 has 14 amino acids. Per the study methods: Using reference gene primer amplification, nucleated cell counts were estimated. Here immunoSEQ multiplex PCR was the method, and the copy in TCRdb shows in-frame clones only, minus some. V and J calls and clone size are those listed in that table; D and trimming were worked out from the DNA. The data hold about 160,000 clones, with 90% to 95% observed a single time.

The chain is built from TRBV7-9 and TRBJ1-1; D perhaps matches TRBD1 (5 bases). The material sequenced was peripheral blood. This clonotype was obtained from a man aged 50 or older with acute or convalescent COVID-19. CDR3 residues: CASSLGGVSTEAFF. The CDR3 nucleotides read TGTGCCAGCAGCTTAGGGGGGGTGAGCACTGAAGCTTTCTTT.